This passage covers 31 T cell receptor beta chains from one sample sequenced in a study of shared clonotypes between healthy human individuals. Produced via immunoSEQ multiplex PCR; TCRdb's table is partial and in-frame only. The sample consists of 2 million to 2.5 million clones, approximately 95% of them appearing once. The sequenced sample consisted of naive CD4+ T cells sorted from blood. Specified subset: CD45RA+ positively selected. The receptors were sampled from a man younger than 35 in good health.

As for this clone: Other DNA sequences in this sample translate to the same CDR3. CDR3 amino acids: CAWSGGQGPNQPQHF. The CDR3 nucleotides are TGTGCCTGGAGTGGCGGCCAGGGGCCCAATCAGCCCCAGCATTTT. The chain is built from TRBV30 and TRBJ1-5, with D possibly TRBD1 on 6 matching bases. The CDR3 is 15 residues long. Germline lookup yields CDR1 GTSNPN and CDR2 SVGIG (reference sequence). Trimming shortened V by 1 base and J by 3 bases, and 13 bases separated the two germline ends.

The rearrangement uses TRBV7-2 and TRBJ2-5, with 8 positions matching TRBD1. This CDR3 is built from 14 residues. Germline values: CDR1 SGHTA, CDR2 FQGNSA. Losses at the gene ends were 5 bases for V and 1 base for J; bases not matched to a gene: 3. The CDR3 bases are TGTGCCAGCAGCGCGGACAGGGCCCAAGAGACCCAGTACTTC. Its protein product is CASSADRAQETQYF. Together with reference TRBV7-2 and TRBJ2-5, the CDR3 gives the full variable domain: GAGVSQSPSNKVTEKGKDVELRCDPISGHTALYWYRQSLGQGLEFLIYFQGNSAPDKSGLPSDRFSAERTGGSVSTLTIQRTQQEDSAVYLCASSADRAQETQYFGPGTRLLVL.

V usage is TRBV5-1 and J usage is TRBJ2-7; 12 positions match TRBD2. CDR3 length: 16 amino acids. Unmatched junction bases numbered 6, after V lost 0 bases and J lost 5 bases. The germline CDR1 and CDR2 sequences are SGHRS and YFSETQ. In DNA form, the CDR3 reads TGCGCCAGCAGCTTGGGCGGACTAGCGGGAAGCAACGAGCAGTACTTC. It translates to CASSLGGLAGSNEQYF. The variable domain in full, completed from reference TRBV5-1 and TRBJ2-7, reads KAGVTQTPRYLIKTRGQQVTLSCSPISGHRSVSWYQQTPGQGLQFLFEYFSETQRNKGNFPGRFSGRQFSNSRSEMNVSTLELGDSALYLCASSLGGLAGSNEQYFGPGTRLTVT.

The genes are TRBV7-9 and TRBJ2-1; D may match TRBD1 or TRBD2 (5 bases each). V lost 6 bases, J lost 10 bases, and 22 bases lay in between. The length of the CDR3 is 15 residues. Germline V gene lookup returns CDR1 SEHNR and CDR2 FQNEAQ (reference sequence). CDR3 sequence: CASRPWDGVFEEQFF. The CDR3 DNA reads as TGTGCCAGCAGGCCATGGGACGGAGTTTTTGAGGAGCAGTTCTTC.

V and J are TRBV18 and TRBJ1-5; D is ambiguous. CDR1 and CDR2 from the germline V gene are KGHSH and LQKENI. The V end was cut by 3 bases, the J end by 0 bases, with 9 bases between. CDR3 size: 15 residues. Here the CDR3 DNA reads TGTGCCAGCTCACCGAACCAAAATAGCAATCAGCCCCAGCATTTT. Protein: CASSPNQNSNQPQHF.

The chain carries TRBV30 and TRBJ1-1, with a tentative D call TRBD1 (6 bases). Trimming took 4 bases from V and 4 from J, leaving 16 bases between them. The CDR3 length is 14 residues. Germline lookup yields CDR1 GTSNPN and CDR2 SVGIG (reference sequence). CDR3 region: CAWTPGAAVTEAFF. The CDR3 region has the DNA TGTGCCTGGACCCCGGGGGCGGCGGTCACTGAAGCTTTCTTT.

This chain links TRBV6-1 with TRBJ1-5; TRBD1 matches at 7 bases. The CDR3 contains 15 residues. The ends lost 5 bases at V and 3 bases at J; junction bases unmatched: 7. Germline CDR1 and CDR2: MNHNS and SASEGT. The CDR3 protein is CASSRDRASNQPQHF. CDR3 coding DNA: TGTGCCAGCAGTCGAGACAGGGCTTCCAATCAGCCCCAGCATTTT.

This clone was found once. A single base separates this from a much larger clone, so it may be a read error. Within the sample, other DNA sequences also encode this same CDR3. DNA for the CDR3: TGTGCCAGCAGTGAGAGTCAGCCCCAGCATTTT. Amino acids: CASSESQPQHF. J is TRBJ1-5 and V is TRBV2, with no clear D. Germline CDR1 SNHLY, CDR2 FYNNEI. V lost 3 bases, J lost 6 bases, and 3 bases lay in between. This CDR3 spans 11 amino acids.

The DNA of the CDR3 is TGTGCCAGCAGCTTATCGTTGAGGGGTCAAGGAAACACCATATATTTT. Translated, it gives CASSLSLRGQGNTIYF. V and J are TRBV7-2 and TRBJ1-3, with D possibly matching TRBD1 (5 bases). The CDR3 has 16 amino acids. Germline assignment: CDR1 SGHTA and CDR2 FQGNSA. V was shortened by 2 bases and J by 4 bases, with 15 bases between the two germline ends.

This chain connects TRBV15 to TRBJ2-2; D uncertain. The germline V gene has CDR1 LNHNV and CDR2 YYDKDF (reference sequence). Trimming took 0 bases from V and 6 from J, leaving 5 bases between them. This CDR3 is built from 13 residues. DNA of the CDR3: TGTGCCACCAGCAGAGATCGGGCCGGGGAGCTGTTTTTT. Translation gives CATSRDRAGELFF.

The J gene is TRBJ1-5, the V gene TRBV10-3, with 7 nucleotides matching TRBD1. Looked up from germline, CDR1 is ENHRY and CDR2 is SYGVKD. The J segment lost 9 bases and the V segment lost 2 bases, leaving 4 bases of the junction unmatched. This CDR3 has 13 residues. The CDR3: CAISEQGGRPQHF. In nucleotides, the CDR3 is TGTGCCATCAGTGAGCAGGGGGGTCGGCCCCAGCATTTT.

The chain has TRBV10-3 and TRBJ2-1, with 7 bases lining up with TRBD2. Trimming took 6 bases from V and 5 from J; bases not matched to a gene: 7. This CDR3 has 14 residues. In germline, CDR1 is ENHRY, CDR2 SYGVKD. The CDR3 region is CAIRPGLQDNEQFF. The CDR3 region has the DNA TGTGCCATCAGACCGGGACTACAAGACAATGAGCAGTTCTTC.

This clone was recorded only once. J is TRBJ2-5 and V is TRBV11-2; 13 bases line up with TRBD2. The germline V gene encodes CDR1 SGHAT and CDR2 FQNNGV. This CDR3 is 16 amino acids long. V lost 3 bases to trimming and J lost 5 bases; unmatched junction nucleotides: 6. The CDR3 loop is CASSFLLAGGRETQYF. CDR3 nucleotide sequence: TGTGCCAGCAGCTTTTTACTAGCGGGGGGGCGTGAGACCCAGTACTTC.

This clone was seen a single time. In the same sample, other DNA sequences code for this CDR3. The gene calls are TRBV5-1 and TRBJ2-5, with no clear D. The V and J ends lost 0 bases and 2 bases respectively, with 8 bases between them. The CDR3 totals 14 residues. Germline V lookup: CDR1 SGHRS, CDR2 YFSETQ. The CDR3 DNA is TGCGCCAGCAGCTTGGCCGCCTTGCAAGAGACCCAGTACTTC. Its translation is CASSLAALQETQYF. The full variable domain, with the rest looked up from reference TRBV5-1 and TRBJ2-5, is KAGVTQTPRYLIKTRGQQVTLSCSPISGHRSVSWYQQTPGQGLQFLFEYFSETQRNKGNFPGRFSGRQFSNSRSEMNVSTLELGDSALYLCASSLAALQETQYFGPGTRLLVL.

The count of this clone is one. The chain couples TRBV19 to TRBJ1-5; possibly TRBD1 for D (5 bases). Trimming stripped 6 bases from V and 0 bases from J, with 18 bases between. This CDR3 has 17 residues. CDR1 is LNHDA, CDR2 SQIVND, per germline (reference sequence). CDR3: CASRTSGGENSNQPQHF. The CDR3 coding sequence is TGTGCCAGTAGGACCTCGGGGGGGGAGAATAGCAATCAGCCCCAGCATTTT.

The genes are TRBV28 and TRBJ1-3, with TRBD1 matching over 7 bases. J was trimmed by 8 bases and V by 5 bases; bases with no gene match: 6. Germline V lookup: CDR1 MDHEN, CDR2 SYDVKM. The length of the CDR3 is 13 residues. The CDR3 spells CASSRQGGDTIYF. The CDR3 coding sequence is TGTGCCAGCAGTCGACAGGGTGGGGACACCATATATTTT.

This clone was observed once. The chain recombines TRBV2 with TRBJ2-7; D not resolved. Germline V gene sequence: CDR1 SNHLY, CDR2 FYNNEI. V was shortened by 6 bases and J by 0 bases, with 9 bases between the two germline ends. The CDR3 totals 13 residues. The CDR3 reads CASRVWSSYEQYF. The CDR3 nucleotides read TGTGCCAGCAGGGTCTGGAGCTCCTACGAGCAGTACTTC.

This sequence joins TRBV11-2 and TRBJ2-5; 10 bases fit TRBD2. The CDR3 spans 17 residues. Germline assignment: CDR1 SGHAT and CDR2 FQNNGV. Trimming removed 2 bases from V and 5 bases from J; junction bases left unmatched: 11. The CDR3 nucleotides read TGTGCCAGCAGCTTAACCGCAAGCGGGAGGGCCAAGGAGACCCAGTACTTC. This encodes CASSLTASGRAKETQYF.

Turning to this clone: Other nucleotide sequences in the sample specify the same CDR3. The rearrangement joins TRBV29-1 to TRBJ2-7, with 7 bases lining up with TRBD1. After removal of 6 bases from V and 0 bases from J, the junction contained 2 bases not matched to a gene. This CDR3 has 12 residues. The germline gives CDR1 SQVTM, CDR2 ANQGSEA. CDR3 in DNA: TGCAGCGTGGGGGACAGCTCCTACGAGCAGTACTTC. Its translation: CSVGDSSYEQYF.

The chain recombines TRBV6-6 with TRBJ2-7; no definite D call. V lost 2 bases and J 2 bases, leaving 13 bases between the germline ends. The CDR3 length is 15 residues. CDR1 and CDR2 from the germline V gene are MNHNY and SVGAGI (reference sequence). In DNA form, the CDR3 reads TGTGCCAGCAGTTACGGTGTTTCTGACACCTACGAGCAGTACTTC. Amino acids: CASSYGVSDTYEQYF.

The chain combines TRBV30 with TRBJ2-1; D call uncertain. This CDR3 has 11 residues. V was trimmed by 4 bases and J by 3 bases, leaving 4 bases between them. CDR1 and CDR2 from the germline V gene are GTSNPN and SVGIG (reference sequence). The CDR3 DNA reads as TGTGCCTGGACAGACTACAATGAGCAGTTCTTC. Protein sequence: CAWTDYNEQFF.

This chain links TRBV10-1 with TRBJ1-1; D is uncertain. Germline V gene data show CDR1 as WNHNN and CDR2 as SYGVQD (reference sequence). The germline V and J ends were trimmed by 1 base and 0 bases, with 3 bases remaining between them. There are 13 residues in the CDR3. CDR3 residues: CASSEYVNTEAFF. DNA for the CDR3: TGCGCCAGCAGTGAGTACGTGAACACTGAAGCTTTCTTT.

For the CDR3, the DNA is TGTGCCTGGAGTGTAGCGCGGACTAGCGCGTCCTACGAGCAGTACTTC. Protein sequence: CAWSVARTSASYEQYF. V gene TRBV30 combines with J gene TRBJ2-7; 9 bases fit TRBD2. J lost 1 base, V lost 0 bases, and 7 bases had no gene match. The CDR3 consists of 16 residues. Germline assignment: CDR1 GTSNPN and CDR2 SVGIG (reference sequence).

Note on this clone: This sample includes further DNA sequences coding for the same CDR3. The chain uses TRBV28 and TRBJ1-2, with D possibly TRBD1 on 5 matching bases. V gave up 5 bases and J gave up 3 bases, with 10 bases separating them. Germline-derived CDR1 and CDR2 are MDHEN and SYDVKM. The CDR3 spans 13 residues. The CDR3 sequence is CASSTGTDYGYTF. Written as DNA, the CDR3 is TGTGCCAGCAGTACGGGGACGGACTATGGCTACACCTTC.

The rearrangement uses TRBV30 and TRBJ1-6, with 8 nucleotides matching TRBD1. The CDR3 is made up of 15 amino acids. Germline CDR1 reads GTSNPN; CDR2 reads SVGIG (reference sequence). V lost 3 bases and J lost 7; bases outside the gene matches: 8. CDR3 in amino acids: CAWSADRGLNSPLHF. CDR3 bases: TGTGCCTGGAGCGCCGACAGGGGTTTGAATTCACCCCTCCACTTT.

The rearrangement links TRBV5-4 to TRBJ2-1, with 7 bases aligning to TRBD2. The CDR3 totals 16 residues. Germline loops: CDR1 SGHNT, CDR2 YYREEE (reference sequence). Trimming removed 4 bases from V and 0 bases from J; junction bases left unmatched: 7. CDR3: CASSPLAVGSYNEQFF. The CDR3 nucleotides read TGTGCCAGCAGCCCGCTAGCGGTGGGCTCCTACAATGAGCAGTTCTTC.

CDR3 in DNA: TGCGCCAGCACCGGTCCTAACGGCAATGAGCAGTTCTTC. It translates to CASTGPNGNEQFF. The chain uses TRBV10-2 and TRBJ2-1; unclear D gene. Germline V gene data show CDR1 as WSHSY and CDR2 as SAAADI. V lost 7 bases to trimming and J lost 6 bases, with 13 bases between them. CDR3 size: 13 residues.

CDR3 loop: CASSLRAGAYEQYF. DNA of the CDR3: TGTGCCAGCAGCCTTCGGGCGGGAGCCTACGAGCAGTACTTC. The genes are TRBV7-8 and TRBJ2-7; 7 nucleotides line up with TRBD2. Germline V gene lookup returns CDR1 SGHVS and CDR2 FQNEAQ. The CDR3 consists of 14 residues. With 5 bases clipped from V and 2 bases from J, the junction kept 6 bases outside the gene matches.

The chain carries TRBV18 and TRBJ2-3; 7 positions match TRBD2. V lost 3 bases, J lost 1 base, and 4 bases stayed unmatched. Germline V gives CDR1 KGHSH, CDR2 LQKENI. This CDR3 contains 15 residues. This chain's CDR3 is CASSPDGLGTDTQYF. The CDR3 bases are TGTGCCAGCTCACCGGATGGACTAGGCACAGATACGCAGTATTTT.

This chain links TRBV5-1 with TRBJ1-1; a weak D match, TRBD1 (5 bases). CDR3 length equals 16 residues. The germline V gene has CDR1 SGHRS and CDR2 YFSETQ. V was shortened by 3 bases and J by 4 bases, with 19 bases between the two germline ends. The CDR3 DNA sequence: TGCGCCAGCAGCTGGGGCCCCTCTCAGGGAAGCACTGAAGCTTTCTTT. This translates into CASSWGPSQGSTEAFF.

The gene calls are TRBV7-9 and TRBJ2-2; D not resolved. Germline V gene lookup returns CDR1 SEHNR and CDR2 FQNEAQ (reference sequence). Trimming took 4 bases from V and 6 from J, leaving 15 bases between them. This CDR3 has 15 amino acids. The CDR3 reads CASSSQRVRAGELFF. DNA of the CDR3: TGTGCCAGCAGCTCCCAACGTGTTCGGGCCGGGGAGCTGTTTTTT.